A single T cell receptor (beta chain) is shown here with its context. This entry comes from a study of shared clonotypes between healthy human individuals. Profiling relied on immunoSEQ multiplex PCR, and the TCRdb table lists in-frame clones only, not all of them. This table holds over a million clones, approximately 96% found once. In germline, CDR1 is GTSNPN, CDR2 SVGIG (reference sequence). The CDR3 runs 12 residues. V lost 1 base, J lost 4 bases, and 8 bases lay in between. This sequence was found in a young man in good health. What was sequenced was naive CD4+ T cells sorted from blood. Subset in this sample: CD45RA+ positively selected. The rearrangement links TRBV30 to TRBJ2-7; D remains unclear. The chain's CDR3 is CAWSDGRYEQYF. The CDR3 bases are TGTGCCTGGAGTGACGGACGGTACGAGCAGTACTTC.